This record looks at one T cell receptor (beta chain) sequence and its context. Conventional CD4+ T cells were sorted from blood as CD25-low CD127-high cells. CDR3 length: 14 residues. Germline-derived CDR1 and CDR2 are LNHDA and SQIVND (reference sequence). V was cut by 5 bases and J by 8 bases, with 18 bases left in between. This record belongs to a study of regulatory and conventional T cells in RAG deficiency. TCRdb's copy holds only in-frame clones and misses some; the assay was immunoSEQ multiplex PCR. This table has tens of thousands of clones, 90% appearing once. The same data also contributed to another study, on regulatory T cells. Per that paper: The primer mix had 52 TRBV and 13 TRBJ primers.

This chain joins TRBV19 and TRBJ1-1; D is uncertain. This TCR was recovered from a human donor in good health. Sequenced material: CD4+ effector T cells sorted from blood. The CDR3 is CASSAHREGLEAFF. The DNA for the CDR3 is TGTGCCAGTAGTGCCCACCGAGAAGGCTTAGAAGCTTTCTTT.